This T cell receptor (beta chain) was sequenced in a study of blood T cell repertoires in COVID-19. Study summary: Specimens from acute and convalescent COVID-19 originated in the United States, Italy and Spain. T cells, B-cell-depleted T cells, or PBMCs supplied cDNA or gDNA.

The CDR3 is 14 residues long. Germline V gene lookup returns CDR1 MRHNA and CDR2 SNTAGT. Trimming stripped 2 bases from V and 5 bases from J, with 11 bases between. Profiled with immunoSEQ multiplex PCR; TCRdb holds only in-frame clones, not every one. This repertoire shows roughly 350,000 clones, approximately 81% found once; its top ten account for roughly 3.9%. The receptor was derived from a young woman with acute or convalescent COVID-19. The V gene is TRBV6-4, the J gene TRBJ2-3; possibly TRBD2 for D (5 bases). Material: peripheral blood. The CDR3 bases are TGTGCCAGCAGTGACGAGGGCTGGGGAGATACGCAGTATTTT. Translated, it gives CASSDEGWGDTQYF.